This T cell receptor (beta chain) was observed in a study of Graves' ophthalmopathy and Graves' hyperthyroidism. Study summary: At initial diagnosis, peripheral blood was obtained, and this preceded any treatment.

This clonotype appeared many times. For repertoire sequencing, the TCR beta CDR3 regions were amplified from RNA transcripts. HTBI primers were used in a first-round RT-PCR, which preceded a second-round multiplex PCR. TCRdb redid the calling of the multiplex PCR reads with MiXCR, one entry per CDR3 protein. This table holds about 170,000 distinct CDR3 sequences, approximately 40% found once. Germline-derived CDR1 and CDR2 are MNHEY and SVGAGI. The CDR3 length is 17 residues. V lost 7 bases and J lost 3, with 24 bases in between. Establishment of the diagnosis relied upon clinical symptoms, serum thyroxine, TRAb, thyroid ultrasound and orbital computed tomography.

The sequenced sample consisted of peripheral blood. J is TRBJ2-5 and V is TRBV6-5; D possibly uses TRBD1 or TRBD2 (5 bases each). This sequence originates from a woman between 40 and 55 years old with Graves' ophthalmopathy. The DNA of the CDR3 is TGTGCCAGCATAAAGAGGGTGGCAGGGATAATGAAAGAGACCCAGTACTTC. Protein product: CASIKRVAGIMKETQYF.